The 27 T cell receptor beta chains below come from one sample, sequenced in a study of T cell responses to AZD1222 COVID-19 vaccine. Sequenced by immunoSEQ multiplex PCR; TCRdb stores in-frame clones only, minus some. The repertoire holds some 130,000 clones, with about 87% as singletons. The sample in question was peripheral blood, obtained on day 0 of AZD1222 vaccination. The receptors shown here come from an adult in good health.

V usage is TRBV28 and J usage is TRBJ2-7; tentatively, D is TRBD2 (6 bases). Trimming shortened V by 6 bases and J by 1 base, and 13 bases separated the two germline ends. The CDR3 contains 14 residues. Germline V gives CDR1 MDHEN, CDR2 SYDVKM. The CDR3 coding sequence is TGTGCCAGCAGGACCGGGACTTCTTCCTACGAGCAGTACTTC. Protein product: CASRTGTSSYEQYF. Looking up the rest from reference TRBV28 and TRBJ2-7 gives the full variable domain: DVKVTQSSRYLVKRTGEKVFLECVQDMDHENMFWYRQDPGLGLRLIYFSYDVKMKEKGDIPEGYSVSREKKERFSLILESASTNQTSMYLCASRTGTSSYEQYFGPGTRLTVT.

The CDR3 region has the DNA TGTGCCAGCAGTCCCGGACAGGGGGAATCCCTCCACTTT. As protein: CASSPGQGESLHF. The rearrangement joins TRBV6-5 to TRBJ1-6; 10 nucleotides agree with TRBD1. The V gene end was trimmed by 5 bases and the J gene end by 14 bases; junction bases not matched to a gene: 6. This CDR3 spans 13 amino acids. Germline V gene lookup returns CDR1 MNHEY and CDR2 SVGAGI.

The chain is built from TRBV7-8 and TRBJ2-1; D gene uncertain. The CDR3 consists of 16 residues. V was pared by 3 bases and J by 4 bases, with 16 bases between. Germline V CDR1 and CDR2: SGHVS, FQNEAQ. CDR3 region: CASSFVGLSGYNEQFF. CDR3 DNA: TGTGCCAGCAGCTTTGTGGGCCTCTCTGGGTACAATGAGCAGTTCTTC.

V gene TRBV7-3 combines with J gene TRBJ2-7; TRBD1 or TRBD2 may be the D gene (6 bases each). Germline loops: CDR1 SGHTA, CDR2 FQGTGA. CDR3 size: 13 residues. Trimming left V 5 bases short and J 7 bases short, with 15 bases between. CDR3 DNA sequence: TGTGCCAGCAGCCCATGGGGGGCTGGTGAGCAGTACTTC. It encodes CASSPWGAGEQYF.

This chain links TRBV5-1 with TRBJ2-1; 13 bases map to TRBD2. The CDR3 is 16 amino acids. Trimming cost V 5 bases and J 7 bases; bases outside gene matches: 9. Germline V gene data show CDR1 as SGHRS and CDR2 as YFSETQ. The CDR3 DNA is TGCGCCAGCAGAGGAGGGACTAGCGGGGAGATTAATGAGCAGTTCTTC. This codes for CASRGGTSGEINEQFF.

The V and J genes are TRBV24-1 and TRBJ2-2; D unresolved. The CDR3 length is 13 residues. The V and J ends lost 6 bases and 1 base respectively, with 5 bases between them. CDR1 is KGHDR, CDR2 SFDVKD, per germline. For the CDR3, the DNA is TGTGCCACCAGTCAGCAGAACACCGGGGAGCTGTTTTTT. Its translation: CATSQQNTGELFF.

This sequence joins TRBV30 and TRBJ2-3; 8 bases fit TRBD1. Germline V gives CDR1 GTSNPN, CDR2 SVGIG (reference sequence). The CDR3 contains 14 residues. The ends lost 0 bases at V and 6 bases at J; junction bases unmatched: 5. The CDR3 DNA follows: TGTGCCTGGAGTGTTCAGGGGGCTTGGGATACGCAGTATTTT. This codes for CAWSVQGAWDTQYF.

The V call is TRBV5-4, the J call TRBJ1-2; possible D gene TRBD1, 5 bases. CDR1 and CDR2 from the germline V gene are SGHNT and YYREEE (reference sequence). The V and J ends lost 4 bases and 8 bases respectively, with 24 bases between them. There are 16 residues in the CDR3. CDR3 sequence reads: CASSLIDRAAYRGYTF. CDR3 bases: TGTGCCAGCAGCCTAATCGACAGAGCCGCCTATAGGGGCTACACCTTC. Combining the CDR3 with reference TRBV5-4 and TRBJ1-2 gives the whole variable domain ETGVTQSPTHLIKTRGQQVTLRCSSQSGHNTVSWYQQALGQGPQFIFQYYREEENGRGNFPPRFSGLQFPNYSSELNVNALELDDSALYLCASSLIDRAAYRGYTFGSGTRLTVV.

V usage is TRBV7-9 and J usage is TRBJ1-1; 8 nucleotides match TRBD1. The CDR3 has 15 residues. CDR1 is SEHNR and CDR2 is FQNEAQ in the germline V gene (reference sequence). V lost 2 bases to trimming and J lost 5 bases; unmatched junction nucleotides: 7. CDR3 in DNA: TGTGCCAGCAGCTTATTCACAGGGGGGGAAACTGAAGCTTTCTTT. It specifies CASSLFTGGETEAFF.

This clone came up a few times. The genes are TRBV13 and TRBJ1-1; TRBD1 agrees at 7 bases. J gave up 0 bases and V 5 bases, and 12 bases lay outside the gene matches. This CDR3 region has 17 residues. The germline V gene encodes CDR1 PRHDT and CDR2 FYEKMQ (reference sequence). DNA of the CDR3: TGTGCCAGCAGCACCACAGGGGTGTCTGACATGAACACTGAAGCTTTCTTT. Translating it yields CASSTTGVSDMNTEAFF. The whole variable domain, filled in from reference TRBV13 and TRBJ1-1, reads AAGVIQSPRHLIKEKRETATLKCYPIPRHDTVYWYQQGPGQDPQFLISFYEKMQSDKGSIPDRFSAQQFSDYHSELNMSSLELGDSALYFCASSTTGVSDMNTEAFFGQGTRLTVV.

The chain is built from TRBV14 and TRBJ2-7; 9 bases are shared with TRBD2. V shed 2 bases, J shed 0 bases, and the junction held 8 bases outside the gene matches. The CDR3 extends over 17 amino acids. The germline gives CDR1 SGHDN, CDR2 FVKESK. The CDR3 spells CASSQQKLAGFSYEQYF. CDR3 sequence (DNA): TGTGCCAGCAGCCAACAGAAGCTAGCGGGATTCTCCTACGAGCAGTACTTC.

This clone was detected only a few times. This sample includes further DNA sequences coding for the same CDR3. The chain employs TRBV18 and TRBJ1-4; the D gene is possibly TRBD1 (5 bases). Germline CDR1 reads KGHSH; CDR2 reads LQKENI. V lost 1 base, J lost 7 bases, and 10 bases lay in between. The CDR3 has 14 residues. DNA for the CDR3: TGTGCCAGCTCACCACGTGGGAGGGGTGAAAAACTGTTTTTT. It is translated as CASSPRGRGEKLFF.

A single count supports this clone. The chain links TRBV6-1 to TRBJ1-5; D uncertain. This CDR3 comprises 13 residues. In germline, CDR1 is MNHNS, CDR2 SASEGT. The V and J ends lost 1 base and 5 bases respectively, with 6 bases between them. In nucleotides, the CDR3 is TGTGCCAGCAGTGAAGACCCATATCAGCCCCAGCATTTT. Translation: CASSEDPYQPQHF.

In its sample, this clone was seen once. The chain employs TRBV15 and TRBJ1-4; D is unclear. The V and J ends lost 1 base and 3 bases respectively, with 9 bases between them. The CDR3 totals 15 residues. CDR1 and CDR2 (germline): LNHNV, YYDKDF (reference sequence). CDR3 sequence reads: CATSRGASPNEKLFF. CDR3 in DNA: TGTGCCACCAGCAGAGGCGCCAGTCCTAATGAAAAACTGTTTTTT.

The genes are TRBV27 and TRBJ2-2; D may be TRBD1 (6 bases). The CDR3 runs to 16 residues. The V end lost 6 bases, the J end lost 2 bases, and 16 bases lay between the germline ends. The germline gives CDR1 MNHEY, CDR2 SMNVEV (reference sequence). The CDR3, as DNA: TGTGCCAGCAGACCCGACGGACAGATAAACACCGGGGAGCTGTTTTTT. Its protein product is CASRPDGQINTGELFF.

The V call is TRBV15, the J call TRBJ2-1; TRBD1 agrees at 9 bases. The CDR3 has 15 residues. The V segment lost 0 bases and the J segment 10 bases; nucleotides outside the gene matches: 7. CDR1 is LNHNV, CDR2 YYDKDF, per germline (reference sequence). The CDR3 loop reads CATSRDDRTGEEQFF. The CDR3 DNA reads TGTGCCACCAGCAGAGATGATCGGACAGGGGAAGAGCAGTTCTTC. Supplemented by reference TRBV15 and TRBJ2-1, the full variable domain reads DAMVIQNPRYQVTQFGKPVTLSCSQTLNHNVMYWYQQKSSQAPKLLFHYYDKDFNNEADTPDNFQSRRPNTSFCFLDIRSPGLGDTAMYLCATSRDDRTGEEQFFGPGTRLTVL.

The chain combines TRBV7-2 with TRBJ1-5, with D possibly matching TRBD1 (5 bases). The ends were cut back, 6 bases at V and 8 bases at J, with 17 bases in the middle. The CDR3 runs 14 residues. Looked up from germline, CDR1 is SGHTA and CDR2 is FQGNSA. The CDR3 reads CASRRRGGGEPQHF. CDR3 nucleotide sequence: TGTGCCAGCAGACGAAGGGGCGGAGGCGAGCCCCAGCATTTT.

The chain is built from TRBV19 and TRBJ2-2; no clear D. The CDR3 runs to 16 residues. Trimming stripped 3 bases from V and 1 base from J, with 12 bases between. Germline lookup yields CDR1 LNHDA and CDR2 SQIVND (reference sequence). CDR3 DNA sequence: TGTGCCAGTAGTATTAATCGGGTTTTGAACACCGGGGAGCTGTTTTTT. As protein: CASSINRVLNTGELFF.

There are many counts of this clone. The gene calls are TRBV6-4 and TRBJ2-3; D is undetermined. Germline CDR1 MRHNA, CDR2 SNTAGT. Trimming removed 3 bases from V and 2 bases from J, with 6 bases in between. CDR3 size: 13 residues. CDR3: CASSEQPTDTQYF. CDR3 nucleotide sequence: TGTGCCAGCAGTGAACAGCCCACAGATACGCAGTATTTT.

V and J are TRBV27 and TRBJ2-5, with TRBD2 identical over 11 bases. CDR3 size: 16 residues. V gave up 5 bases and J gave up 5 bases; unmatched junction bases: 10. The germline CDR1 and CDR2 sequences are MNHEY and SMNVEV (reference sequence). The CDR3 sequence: CASSPTGLAGSETQYF. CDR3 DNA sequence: TGTGCCAGCAGTCCCACAGGACTAGCGGGTTCGGAGACCCAGTACTTC.

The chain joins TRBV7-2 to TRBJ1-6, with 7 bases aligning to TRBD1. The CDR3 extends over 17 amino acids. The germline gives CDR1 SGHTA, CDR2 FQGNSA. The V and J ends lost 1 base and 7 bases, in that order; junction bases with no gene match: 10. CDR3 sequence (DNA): TGTGCCAGCAGCTTAGGGTGGGGCAGGGGGAACAATTCACCCCTCCACTTT. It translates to CASSLGWGRGNNSPLHF.

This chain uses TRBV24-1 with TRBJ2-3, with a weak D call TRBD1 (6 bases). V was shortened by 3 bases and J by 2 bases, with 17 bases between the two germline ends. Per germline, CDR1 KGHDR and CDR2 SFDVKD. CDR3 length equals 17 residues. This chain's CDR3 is CATSDPTGTTDTDTQYF. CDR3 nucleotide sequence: TGTGCCACCAGTGATCCTACCGGGACAACTGACACAGATACGCAGTATTTT.

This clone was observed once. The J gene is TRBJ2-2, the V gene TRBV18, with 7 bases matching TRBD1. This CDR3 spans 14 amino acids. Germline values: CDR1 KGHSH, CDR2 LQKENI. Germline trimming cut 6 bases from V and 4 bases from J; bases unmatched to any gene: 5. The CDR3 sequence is CASSWGQTTGELFF. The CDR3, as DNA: TGTGCCAGCTCGTGGGGACAGACCACCGGGGAGCTGTTTTTT.

CDR3 DNA sequence: TGTGCCAGCAACTCCCAGGGACTAGCCAAAAACATTCAGTACTTC. Protein: CASNSQGLAKNIQYF. The V call is TRBV28, the J call TRBJ2-4, with D perhaps TRBD2 (6 bases). Trimming pared 7 bases from V and 0 bases from J, leaving 13 bases between. CDR1 and CDR2 (germline): MDHEN, SYDVKM. The length of the CDR3 is 15 residues.

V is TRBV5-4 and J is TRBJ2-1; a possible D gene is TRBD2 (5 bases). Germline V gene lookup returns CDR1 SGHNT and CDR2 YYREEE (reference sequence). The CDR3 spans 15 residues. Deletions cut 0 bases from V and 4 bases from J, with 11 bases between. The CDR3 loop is CASSLGLAEYNEQFF. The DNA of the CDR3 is TGTGCCAGCAGCTTGGGGCTAGCAGAGTACAATGAGCAGTTCTTC.

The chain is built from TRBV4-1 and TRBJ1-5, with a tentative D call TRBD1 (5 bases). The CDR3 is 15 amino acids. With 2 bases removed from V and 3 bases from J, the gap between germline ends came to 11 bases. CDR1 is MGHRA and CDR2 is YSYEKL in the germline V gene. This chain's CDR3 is CASSQTGPINQPQHF. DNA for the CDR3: TGCGCCAGCAGCCAAACGGGACCAATCAATCAGCCCCAGCATTTT.

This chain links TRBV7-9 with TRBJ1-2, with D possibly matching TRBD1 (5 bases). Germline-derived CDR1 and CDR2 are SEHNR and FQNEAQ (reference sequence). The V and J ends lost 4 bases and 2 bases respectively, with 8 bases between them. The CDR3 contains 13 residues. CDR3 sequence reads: CASSSKGNYGYTF. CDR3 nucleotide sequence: TGTGCCAGCAGCTCTAAGGGGAACTATGGCTACACCTTC.